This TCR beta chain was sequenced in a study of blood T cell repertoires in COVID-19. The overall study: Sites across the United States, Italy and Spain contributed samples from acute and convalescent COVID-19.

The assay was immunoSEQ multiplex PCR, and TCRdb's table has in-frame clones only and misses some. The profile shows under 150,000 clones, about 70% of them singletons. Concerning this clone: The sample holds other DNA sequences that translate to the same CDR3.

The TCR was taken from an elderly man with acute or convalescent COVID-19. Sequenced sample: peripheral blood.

This CDR3 is CASSPGQGNTEAFF. The CDR3 region has the DNA TGTGCCAGTAGTCCCGGACAGGGCAACACTGAAGCTTTCTTT. The chain links TRBV19 to TRBJ1-1; 8 positions agree with TRBD1. Germline CDR1 is LNHDA and CDR2 is SQIVND (reference sequence). J gave up 2 bases and V 5 bases, and 4 bases lay outside the gene matches. CDR3 size: 14 residues.